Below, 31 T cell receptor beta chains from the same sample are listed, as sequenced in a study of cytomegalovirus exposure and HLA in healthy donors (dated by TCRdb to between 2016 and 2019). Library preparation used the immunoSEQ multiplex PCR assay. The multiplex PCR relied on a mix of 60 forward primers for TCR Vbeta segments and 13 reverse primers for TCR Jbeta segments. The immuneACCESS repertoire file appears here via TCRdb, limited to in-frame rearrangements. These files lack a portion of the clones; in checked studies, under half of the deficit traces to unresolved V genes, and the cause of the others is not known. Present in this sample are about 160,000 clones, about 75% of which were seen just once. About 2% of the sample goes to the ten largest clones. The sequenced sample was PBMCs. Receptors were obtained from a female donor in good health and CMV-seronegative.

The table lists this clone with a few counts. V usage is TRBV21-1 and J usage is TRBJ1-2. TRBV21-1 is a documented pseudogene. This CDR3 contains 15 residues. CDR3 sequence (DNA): TGTGCCAGCAGTCCAAAGGTGCAGGGAGGGAATGGCTACACCTTC. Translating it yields CASSPKVQGGNGYTF.

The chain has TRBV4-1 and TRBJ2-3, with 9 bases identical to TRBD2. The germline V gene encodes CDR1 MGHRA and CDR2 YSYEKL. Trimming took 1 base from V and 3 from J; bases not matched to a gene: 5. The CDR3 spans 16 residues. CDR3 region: CASSQVETSGTDTQYF. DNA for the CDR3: TGCGCCAGCAGCCAAGTAGAGACTAGCGGTACAGATACGCAGTATTTT.

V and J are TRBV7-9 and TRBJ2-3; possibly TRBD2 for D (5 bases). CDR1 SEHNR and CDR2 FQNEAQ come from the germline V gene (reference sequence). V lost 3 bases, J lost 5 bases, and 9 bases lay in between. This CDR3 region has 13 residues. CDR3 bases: TGTGCCAGCAGCTTTAGGCGGGTAGATACGCAGTATTTT. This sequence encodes CASSFRRVDTQYF. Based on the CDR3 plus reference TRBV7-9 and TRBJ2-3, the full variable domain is DTGVSQNPRHKITKRGQNVTFRCDPISEHNRLYWYRQTLGQGPEFLTYFQNEAQLEKSRLLSDRFSAERPKGSFSTLEIQRTEQGDSAMYLCASSFRRVDTQYFGPGTRLTVL.

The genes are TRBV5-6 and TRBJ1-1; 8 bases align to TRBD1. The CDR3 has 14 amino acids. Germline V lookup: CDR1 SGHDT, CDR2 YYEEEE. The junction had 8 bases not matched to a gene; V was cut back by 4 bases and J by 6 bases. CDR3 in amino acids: CASSPDGQGSEAFF. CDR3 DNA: TGTGCCAGCAGCCCGGACGGACAGGGTTCTGAAGCTTTCTTT.

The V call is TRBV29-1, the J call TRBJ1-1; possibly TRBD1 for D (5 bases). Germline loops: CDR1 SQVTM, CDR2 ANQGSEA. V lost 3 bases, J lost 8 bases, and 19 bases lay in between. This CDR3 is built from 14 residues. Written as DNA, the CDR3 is TGCAGCGTTGAGAAGACAGCGCCTTTAGCCGAAGCTTTCTTT. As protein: CSVEKTAPLAEAFF.

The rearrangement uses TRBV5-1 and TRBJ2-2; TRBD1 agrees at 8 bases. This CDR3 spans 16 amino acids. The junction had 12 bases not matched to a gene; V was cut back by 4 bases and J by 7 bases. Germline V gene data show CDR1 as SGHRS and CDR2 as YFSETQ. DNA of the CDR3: TGCGCCAGCAGCCCCGGTTCAGGGGGCCGGTACGGGGAGCTGTTTTTT. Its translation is CASSPGSGGRYGELFF. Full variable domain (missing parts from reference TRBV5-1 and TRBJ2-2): KAGVTQTPRYLIKTRGQQVTLSCSPISGHRSVSWYQQTPGQGLQFLFEYFSETQRNKGNFPGRFSGRQFSNSRSEMNVSTLELGDSALYLCASSPGSGGRYGELFFGEGSRLTVL.

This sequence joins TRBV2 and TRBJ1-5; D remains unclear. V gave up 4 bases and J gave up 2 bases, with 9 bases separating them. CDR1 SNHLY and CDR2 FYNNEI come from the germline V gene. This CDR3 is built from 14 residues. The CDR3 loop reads CASSGSGRNQPQHF. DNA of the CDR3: TGTGCCAGCAGTGGGTCAGGTCGCAATCAGCCCCAGCATTTT.

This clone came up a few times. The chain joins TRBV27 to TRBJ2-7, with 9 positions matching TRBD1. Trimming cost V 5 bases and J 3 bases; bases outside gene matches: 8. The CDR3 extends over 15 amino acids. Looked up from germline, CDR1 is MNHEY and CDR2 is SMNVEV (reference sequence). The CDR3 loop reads CASSQGQGDFYEQYF. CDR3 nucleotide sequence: TGTGCCAGCAGTCAGGGACAGGGAGATTTCTACGAGCAGTACTTC.

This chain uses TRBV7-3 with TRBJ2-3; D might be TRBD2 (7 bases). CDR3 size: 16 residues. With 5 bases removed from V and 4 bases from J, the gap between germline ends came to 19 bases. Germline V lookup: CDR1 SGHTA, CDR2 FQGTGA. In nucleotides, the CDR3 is TGTGCCAGCAGCGCAAGAGGGGGGGGGTTGCCAGATACGCAGTATTTT. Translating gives CASSARGGGLPDTQYF.

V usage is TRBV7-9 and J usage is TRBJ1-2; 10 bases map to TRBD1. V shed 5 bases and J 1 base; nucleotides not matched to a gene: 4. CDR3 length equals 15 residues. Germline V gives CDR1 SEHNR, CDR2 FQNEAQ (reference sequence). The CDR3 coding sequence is TGTGCCAGCAGCGTCCGGGACAGGGGTAACTATGGCTACACCTTC. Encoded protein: CASSVRDRGNYGYTF.

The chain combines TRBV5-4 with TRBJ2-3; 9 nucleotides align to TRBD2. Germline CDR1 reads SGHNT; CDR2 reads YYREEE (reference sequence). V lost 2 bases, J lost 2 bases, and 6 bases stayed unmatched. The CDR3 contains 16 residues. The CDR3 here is CASSLRTSATTDTQYF. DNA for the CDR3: TGTGCCAGCAGCTTAAGGACTAGCGCGACCACAGATACGCAGTATTTT.

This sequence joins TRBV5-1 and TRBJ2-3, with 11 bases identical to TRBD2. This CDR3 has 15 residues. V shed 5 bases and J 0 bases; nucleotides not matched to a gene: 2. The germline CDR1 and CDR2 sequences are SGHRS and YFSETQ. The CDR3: CASRTSGTSTDTQYF. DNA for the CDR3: TGCGCCAGCAGGACTAGCGGGACTAGCACAGATACGCAGTATTTT.

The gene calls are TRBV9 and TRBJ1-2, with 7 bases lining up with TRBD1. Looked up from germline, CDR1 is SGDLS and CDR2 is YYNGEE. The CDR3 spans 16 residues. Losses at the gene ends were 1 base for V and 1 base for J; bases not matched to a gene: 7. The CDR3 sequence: CASSVKETGSNYGYTF. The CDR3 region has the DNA TGTGCCAGCAGCGTAAAGGAGACAGGGAGTAACTATGGCTACACCTTC.

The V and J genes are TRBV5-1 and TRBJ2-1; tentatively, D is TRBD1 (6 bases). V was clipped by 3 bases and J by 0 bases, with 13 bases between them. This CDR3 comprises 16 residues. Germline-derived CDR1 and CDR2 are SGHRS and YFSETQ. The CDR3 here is CASSSQGSSSYNEQFF. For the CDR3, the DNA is TGCGCCAGCAGCTCACAGGGATCTAGCTCCTACAATGAGCAGTTCTTC.

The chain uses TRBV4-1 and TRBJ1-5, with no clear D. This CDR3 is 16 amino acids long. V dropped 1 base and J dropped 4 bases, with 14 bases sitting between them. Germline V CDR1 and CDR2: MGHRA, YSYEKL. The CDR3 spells CASSQALYEGNQPQHF. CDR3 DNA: TGCGCCAGCAGCCAAGCCCTTTATGAGGGAAATCAGCCCCAGCATTTT.

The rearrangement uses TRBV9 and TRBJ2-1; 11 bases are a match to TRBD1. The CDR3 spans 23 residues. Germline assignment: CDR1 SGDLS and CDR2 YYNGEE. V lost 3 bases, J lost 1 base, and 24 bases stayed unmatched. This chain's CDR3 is CASSGESGQGAAVWTESYNEQFF. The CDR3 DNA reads TGTGCCAGCAGCGGAGAGAGTGGACAGGGGGCCGCGGTGTGGACGGAGTCCTACAATGAGCAGTTCTTC.

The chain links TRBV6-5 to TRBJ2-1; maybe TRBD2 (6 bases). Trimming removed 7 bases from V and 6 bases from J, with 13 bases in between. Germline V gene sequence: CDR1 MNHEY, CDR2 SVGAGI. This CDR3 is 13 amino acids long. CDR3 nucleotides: TGTGCCAGCAATGGGGGACTGATCAATGAGCAGTTCTTC. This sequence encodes CASNGGLINEQFF.

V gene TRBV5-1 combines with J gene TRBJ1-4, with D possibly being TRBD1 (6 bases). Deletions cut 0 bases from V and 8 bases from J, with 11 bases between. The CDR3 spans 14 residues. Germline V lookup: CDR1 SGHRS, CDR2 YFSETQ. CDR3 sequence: CASSLGQDGEKLFF. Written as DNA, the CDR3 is TGCGCCAGCAGCTTGGGACAGGATGGAGAAAAACTGTTTTTT.

DNA of the CDR3: TGTGCCAGCAGTTACGAGAGCACCGGGGAGCTGTTTTTT. Residues: CASSYESTGELFF. The chain recombines TRBV6-5 with TRBJ2-2; D is ambiguous. The CDR3 spans 13 residues. V was cut by 2 bases and J by 4 bases, with 5 bases left in between. Germline V gives CDR1 MNHEY, CDR2 SVGAGI.

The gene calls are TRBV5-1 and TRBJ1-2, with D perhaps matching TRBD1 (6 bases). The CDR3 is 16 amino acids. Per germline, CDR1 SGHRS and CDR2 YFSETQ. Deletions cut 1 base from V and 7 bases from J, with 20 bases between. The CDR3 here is CASSLRFNGGPGGYTF. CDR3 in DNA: TGCGCCAGCAGCTTGAGATTTAACGGGGGGCCCGGTGGCTACACCTTC.

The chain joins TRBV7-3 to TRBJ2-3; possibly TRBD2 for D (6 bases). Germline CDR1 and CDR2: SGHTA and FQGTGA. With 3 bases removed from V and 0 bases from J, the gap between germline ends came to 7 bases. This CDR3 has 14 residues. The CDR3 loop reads CASSFLASTDTQYF. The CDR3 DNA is TGTGCCAGCAGCTTCCTAGCGAGCACAGATACGCAGTATTTT.

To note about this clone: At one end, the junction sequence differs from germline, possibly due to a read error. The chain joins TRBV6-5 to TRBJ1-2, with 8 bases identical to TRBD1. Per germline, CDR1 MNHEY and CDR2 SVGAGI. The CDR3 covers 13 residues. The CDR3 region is CASSGQGLGGYTF. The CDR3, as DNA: TGTGCCAGCAGTGGACAGGGATTAGGAGGCTATACCTTC.

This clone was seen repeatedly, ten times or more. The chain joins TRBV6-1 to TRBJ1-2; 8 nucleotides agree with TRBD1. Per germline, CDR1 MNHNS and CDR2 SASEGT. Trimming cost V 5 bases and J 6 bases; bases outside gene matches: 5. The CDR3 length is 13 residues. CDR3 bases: TGTGCCAGCAGTATAGACAGGGGTAATGGCTACACCTTC. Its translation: CASSIDRGNGYTF.

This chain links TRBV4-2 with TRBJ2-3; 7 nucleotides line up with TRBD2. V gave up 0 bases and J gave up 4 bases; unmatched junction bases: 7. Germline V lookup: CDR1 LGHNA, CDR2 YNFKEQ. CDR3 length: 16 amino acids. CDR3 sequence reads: CASSQDGLAGADTQYF. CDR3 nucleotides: TGTGCCAGCAGCCAAGATGGCCTCGCGGGAGCAGATACGCAGTATTTT.

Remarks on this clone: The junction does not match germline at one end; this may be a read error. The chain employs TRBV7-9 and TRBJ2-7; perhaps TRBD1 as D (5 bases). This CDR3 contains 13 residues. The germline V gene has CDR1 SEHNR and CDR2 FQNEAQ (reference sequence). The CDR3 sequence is CSSSPQEIYEQYF. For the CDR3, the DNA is TGTTCCAGCAGCCCACAGGAAATCTACGAGCAGTACTTC. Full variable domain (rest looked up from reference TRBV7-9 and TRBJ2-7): DTGVSQNPRHKITKRGQNVTFRCDPISEHNRLYWYRQTLGQGPEFLTYFQNEAQLEKSRLLSDRFSAERPKGSFSTLEIQRTEQGDSAMYLCSSSPQEIYEQYFGPGTRLTVT.

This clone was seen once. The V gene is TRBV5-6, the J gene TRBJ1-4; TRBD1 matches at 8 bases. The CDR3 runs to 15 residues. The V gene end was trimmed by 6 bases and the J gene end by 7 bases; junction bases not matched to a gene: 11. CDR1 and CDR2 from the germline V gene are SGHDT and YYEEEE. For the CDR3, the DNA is TGTGCCAGCATGCTTGTGGGACAGGCGGCTGAAAAACTGTTTTTT. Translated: CASMLVGQAAEKLFF.

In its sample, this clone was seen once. For the CDR3, the DNA is TGTGCCAGCAATCGTCCGGCGGACACTGAAGCTTTCTTT. This encodes CASNRPADTEAFF. V gene TRBV2 combines with J gene TRBJ1-1, with D uncertain. The CDR3 extends over 13 amino acids. The ends were cut back, 7 bases at V and 3 bases at J, with 12 bases in the middle. Germline V CDR1 and CDR2: SNHLY, FYNNEI.

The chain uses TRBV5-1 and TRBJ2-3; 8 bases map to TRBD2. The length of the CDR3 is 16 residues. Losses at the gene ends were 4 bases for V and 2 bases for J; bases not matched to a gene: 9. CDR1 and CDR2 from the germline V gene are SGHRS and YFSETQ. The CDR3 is CASSAGPLAVTDTQYF. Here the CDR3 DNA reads TGCGCCAGCAGCGCGGGCCCACTAGCGGTCACAGATACGCAGTATTTT.

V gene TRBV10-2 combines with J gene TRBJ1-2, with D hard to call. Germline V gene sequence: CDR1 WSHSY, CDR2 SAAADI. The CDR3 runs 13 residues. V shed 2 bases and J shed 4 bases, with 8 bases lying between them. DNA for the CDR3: TGCGCCAGCAGTGAGACCCAGTTCTATGGCTACACCTTC. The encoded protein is CASSETQFYGYTF.

CDR3 DNA sequence: TGTGCCTGGAGTCCCCGTGGGGCGGGGTTGAATACGCAGTATTTT. Amino acids: CAWSPRGAGLNTQYF. The J gene is TRBJ2-3, the V gene TRBV30; D may be TRBD2 (6 bases). The CDR3 extends over 15 amino acids. Germline V gene sequence: CDR1 GTSNPN, CDR2 SVGIG (reference sequence). V dropped 2 bases and J dropped 7 bases, with 19 bases sitting between them.

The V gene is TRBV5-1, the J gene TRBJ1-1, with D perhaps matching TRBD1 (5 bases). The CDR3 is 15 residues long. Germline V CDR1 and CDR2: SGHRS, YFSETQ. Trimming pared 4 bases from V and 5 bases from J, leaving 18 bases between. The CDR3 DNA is TGCGCCAGCAGCCCGGGCACAGGCGCCCAAACTGAAGCTTTCTTT. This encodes CASSPGTGAQTEAFF.